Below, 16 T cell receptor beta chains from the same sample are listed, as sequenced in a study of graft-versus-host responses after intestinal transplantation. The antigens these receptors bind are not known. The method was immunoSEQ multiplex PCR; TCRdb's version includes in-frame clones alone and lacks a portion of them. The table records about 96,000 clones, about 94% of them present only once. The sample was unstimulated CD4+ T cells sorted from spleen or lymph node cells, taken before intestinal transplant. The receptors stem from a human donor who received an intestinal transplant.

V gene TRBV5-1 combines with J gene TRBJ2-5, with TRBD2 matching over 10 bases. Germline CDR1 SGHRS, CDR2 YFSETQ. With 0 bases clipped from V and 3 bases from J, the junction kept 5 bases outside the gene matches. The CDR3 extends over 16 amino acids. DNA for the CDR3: TGCGCCAGCAGCTTGGTTGCTAGCGGGAGCGAAGAGACCCAGTACTTC. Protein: CASSLVASGSEETQYF. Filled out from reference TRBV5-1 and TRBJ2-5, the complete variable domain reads KAGVTQTPRYLIKTRGQQVTLSCSPISGHRSVSWYQQTPGQGLQFLFEYFSETQRNKGNFPGRFSGRQFSNSRSEMNVSTLELGDSALYLCASSLVASGSEETQYFGPGTRLLVL.

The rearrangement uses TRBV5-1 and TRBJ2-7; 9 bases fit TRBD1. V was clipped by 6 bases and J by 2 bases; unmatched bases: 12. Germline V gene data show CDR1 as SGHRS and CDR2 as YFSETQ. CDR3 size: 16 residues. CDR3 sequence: CASTLSVGTGTYEQYF. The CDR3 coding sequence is TGCGCCAGCACCCTATCAGTCGGGACAGGGACCTACGAGCAGTACTTC.

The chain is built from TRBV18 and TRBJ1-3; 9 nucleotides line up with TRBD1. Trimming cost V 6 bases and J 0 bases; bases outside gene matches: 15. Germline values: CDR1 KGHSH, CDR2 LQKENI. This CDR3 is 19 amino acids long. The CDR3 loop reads CASSPAADRGVPSGNTIYF. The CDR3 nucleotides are TGTGCCAGCTCCCCCGCTGCGGACAGGGGAGTTCCCTCTGGAAACACCATATATTTT.

The CDR3, as DNA: TGTGCCAGCAGTTTAAAAACAGGGTCTCAGCCCCAGCATTTT. Translating it yields CASSLKTGSQPQHF. The V gene is TRBV28, the J gene TRBJ1-5, with D perhaps TRBD1 (6 bases). Per germline, CDR1 MDHEN and CDR2 SYDVKM. Between the trimmed V and J ends, which lost 2 bases and 6 bases, there was a span of 11 bases. CDR3 length: 14 amino acids.

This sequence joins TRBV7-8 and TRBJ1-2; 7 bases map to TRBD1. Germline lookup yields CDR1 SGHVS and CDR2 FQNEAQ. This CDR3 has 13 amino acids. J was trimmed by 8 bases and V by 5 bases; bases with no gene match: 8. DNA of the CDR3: TGTGCCAGCAGCCAAGGGGGCTATGCGGGCTACACCTTC. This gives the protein CASSQGGYAGYTF.

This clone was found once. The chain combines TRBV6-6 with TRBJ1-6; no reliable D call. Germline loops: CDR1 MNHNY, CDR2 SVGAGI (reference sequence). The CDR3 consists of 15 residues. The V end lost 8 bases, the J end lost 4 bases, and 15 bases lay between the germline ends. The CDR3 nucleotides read TGTGCCAGCCATCCCGGCGGGTATTATAATTCACCCCTCCACTTT. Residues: CASHPGGYYNSPLHF.

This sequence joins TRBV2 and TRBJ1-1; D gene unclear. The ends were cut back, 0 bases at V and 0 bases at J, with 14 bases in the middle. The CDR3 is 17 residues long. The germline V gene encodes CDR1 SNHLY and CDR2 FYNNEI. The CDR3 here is CASSEALVRSMNTEAFF. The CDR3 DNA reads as TGTGCCAGCAGTGAAGCGCTCGTGCGCTCGATGAACACTGAAGCTTTCTTT.

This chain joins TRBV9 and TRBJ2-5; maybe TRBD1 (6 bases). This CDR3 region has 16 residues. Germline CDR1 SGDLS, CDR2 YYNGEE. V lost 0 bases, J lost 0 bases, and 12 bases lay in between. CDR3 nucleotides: TGTGCCAGCAGCGTAGCTTGGACAGCGTACCAAGAGACCCAGTACTTC. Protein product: CASSVAWTAYQETQYF.

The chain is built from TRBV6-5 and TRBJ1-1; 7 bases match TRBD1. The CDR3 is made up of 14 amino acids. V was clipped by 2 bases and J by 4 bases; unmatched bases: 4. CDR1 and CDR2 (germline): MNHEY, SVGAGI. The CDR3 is CASSYPRDSTEAFF. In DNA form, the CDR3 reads TGTGCCAGCAGTTACCCCCGGGACAGCACTGAAGCTTTCTTT.

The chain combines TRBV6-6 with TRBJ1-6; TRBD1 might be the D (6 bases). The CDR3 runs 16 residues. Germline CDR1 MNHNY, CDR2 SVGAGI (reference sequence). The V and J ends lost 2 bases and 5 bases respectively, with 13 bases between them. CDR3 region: CASSYPTGYDNSPLHF. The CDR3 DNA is TGTGCCAGCAGTTACCCCACAGGGTACGATAATTCACCCCTCCACTTT.

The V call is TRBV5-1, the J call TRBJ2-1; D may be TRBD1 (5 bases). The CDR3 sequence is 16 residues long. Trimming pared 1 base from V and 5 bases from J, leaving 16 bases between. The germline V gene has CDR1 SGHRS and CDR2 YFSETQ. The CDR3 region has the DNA TGCGCCAGCAGCTTGCGACTTACTAAAGGGGACAATGAGCAGTTCTTC. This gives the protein CASSLRLTKGDNEQFF.

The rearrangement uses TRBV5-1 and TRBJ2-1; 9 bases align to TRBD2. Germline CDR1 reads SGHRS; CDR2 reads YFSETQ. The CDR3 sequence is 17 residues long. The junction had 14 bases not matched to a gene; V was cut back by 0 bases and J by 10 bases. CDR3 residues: CASSLDAGLAFKAEQFF. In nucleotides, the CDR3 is TGCGCCAGCAGCTTGGATGCGGGACTAGCCTTCAAGGCGGAGCAGTTCTTC.

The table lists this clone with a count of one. The chain's CDR3 is CASSLSGGPTDTQYF. CDR3 coding DNA: TGTGCCAGCAGCCTCAGCGGGGGCCCGACAGATACGCAGTATTTT. The rearrangement uses TRBV9 and TRBJ2-3; 8 bases align to TRBD2. The length of the CDR3 is 15 residues. Per germline, CDR1 SGDLS and CDR2 YYNGEE. V was pared by 4 bases and J by 3 bases, with 7 bases of the junction left unmatched.

The CDR3 bases are TGTGCCAGCAGCCAAGATCTACGCGGGGGGCGGGATGAGCAGTTCTTC. This sequence encodes CASSQDLRGGRDEQFF. The rearrangement links TRBV4-2 to TRBJ2-1, with 8 positions matching TRBD2. Germline CDR1 and CDR2: LGHNA and YNFKEQ. This CDR3 has 16 amino acids. Trimming at V came to 0 bases and at J to 8 bases, leaving 9 bases not matched to a gene.

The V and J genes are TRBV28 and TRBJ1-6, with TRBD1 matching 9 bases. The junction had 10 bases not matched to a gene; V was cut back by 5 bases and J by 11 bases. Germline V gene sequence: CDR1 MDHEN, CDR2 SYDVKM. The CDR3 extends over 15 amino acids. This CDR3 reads CASSPSDRGNPPLHF. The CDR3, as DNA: TGTGCCAGCAGTCCCTCGGACAGGGGAAATCCACCCCTCCACTTT.

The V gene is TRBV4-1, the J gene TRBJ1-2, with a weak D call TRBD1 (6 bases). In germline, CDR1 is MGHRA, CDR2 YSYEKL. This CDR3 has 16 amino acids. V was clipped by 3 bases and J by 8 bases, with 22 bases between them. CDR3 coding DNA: TGCGCCAGCAGCCACCTTACTCTAACAGGGTTGCGAGGCTACACCTTC. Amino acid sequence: CASSHLTLTGLRGYTF.